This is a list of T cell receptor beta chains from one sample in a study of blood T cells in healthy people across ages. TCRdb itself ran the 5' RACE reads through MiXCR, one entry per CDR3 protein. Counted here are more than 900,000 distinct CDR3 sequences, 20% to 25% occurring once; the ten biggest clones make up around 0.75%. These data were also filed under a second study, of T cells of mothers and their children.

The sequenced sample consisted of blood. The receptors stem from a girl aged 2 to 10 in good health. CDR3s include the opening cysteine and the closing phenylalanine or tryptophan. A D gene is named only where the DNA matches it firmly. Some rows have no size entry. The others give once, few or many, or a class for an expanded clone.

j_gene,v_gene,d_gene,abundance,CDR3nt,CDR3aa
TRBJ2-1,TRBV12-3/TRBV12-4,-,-,TGTGCCAGCAGTTTAGCGCTGTCTTTGGGTATATCCGAGCAGTTCTTC,CASSLALSLGISEQFF
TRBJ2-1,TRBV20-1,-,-,TGCAGTGCTAGAGATTCCGGCGGTAAGAGCTCCTACAATGAGCAGTTCTTC,CSARDSGGKSSYNEQFF
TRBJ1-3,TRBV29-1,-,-,TGCAGCGTGTACATGGACGGAAACACCATATATTTT,CSVYMDGNTIYF
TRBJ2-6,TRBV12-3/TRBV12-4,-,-,TGTGCCAGCCGCACGACGGCAGGGACTCCTGGGGCCAACGTCCTGACTTTC,CASRTTAGTPGANVLTF
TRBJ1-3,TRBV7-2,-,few,TGTGCCAGCAGCTTAAGCCCCAACTCTGGAAACACCATATATTTT,CASSLSPNSGNTIYF
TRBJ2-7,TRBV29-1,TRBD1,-,TGCAGCGTTGAAGATCAGGGGGTTCAGTACTTC,CSVEDQGVQYF
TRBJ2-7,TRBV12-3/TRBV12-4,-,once,TGTGCCAGCAGTTGGGGCATAGTAGCCTACGAGCAGTACTTC,CASSWGIVAYEQYF
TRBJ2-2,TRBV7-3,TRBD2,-,TGTGCCAGCAGCCGGAGTCCAACGGGACTAGCGGGGACCGGGGAGCTGTTTTTT,CASSRSPTGLAGTGELFF
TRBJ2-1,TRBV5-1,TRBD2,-,TGCGCCAGCAGCTTGGATCCGGGGGAGGGACGAAACAATGAGCAGTTCTTC,CASSLDPGEGRNNEQFF
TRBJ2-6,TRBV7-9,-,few,TGTGCCAGCAGCGCAACGTACGGGGCCAACGTCCTGACTTTC,CASSATYGANVLTF
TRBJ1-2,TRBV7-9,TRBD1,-,TGTGCCAGCAGCTTGGGGACAGGGGGCGCCAGTCGCGGCTACACCTTC,CASSLGTGGASRGYTF
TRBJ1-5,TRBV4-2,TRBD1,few,TGTGCCAGCAGCCAGGGGACAGGAAACAATCAGCCCCAGCATTTT,CASSQGTGNNQPQHF
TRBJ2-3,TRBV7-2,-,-,TGTGCCAGCAGCTACCTCCTATTGGAGGGGGATACGCAGTATTTT,CASSYLLLEGDTQYF
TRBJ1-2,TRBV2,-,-,TGTGCCAGCAGTGAAGTAGACAGAGCTAACTATGGCTACACCTTC,CASSEVDRANYGYTF
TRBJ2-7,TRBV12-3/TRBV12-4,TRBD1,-,TGTGCCAGCAGCCGCCGGGACAGGGGGACGTACGAGCAGTACTTC,CASSRRDRGTYEQYF
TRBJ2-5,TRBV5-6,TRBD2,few,TGTGCCAGCAGCTTGGCCGGGACTAGCGGAAAAGAGACCCAGTACTTC,CASSLAGTSGKETQYF
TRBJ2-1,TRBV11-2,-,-,TGTGCCAGCAGTCTAATTTTTACGAGCTTCTACAATGAGCAGTTCTTC,CASSLIFTSFYNEQFF
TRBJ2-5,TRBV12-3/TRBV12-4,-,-,TGTGCCAGCAGTTTATCGGGTCCCTACGGGCAGTACTTC,CASSLSGPYGQYF
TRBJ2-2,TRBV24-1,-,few,TGTGCCACCAGTGTCCTCCCCGGGGAGCTGTTTTTT,CATSVLPGELFF
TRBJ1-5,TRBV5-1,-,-,TGCGCCAGCAGCTTGGAGGGGGGGCCTAGTCAGCCCCAGCATTTT,CASSLEGGPSQPQHF
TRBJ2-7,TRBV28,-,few,TGTGCCAGCAGTGCCCCTCACAGGGGGGGATCCTACGAGCAGTACTTC,CASSAPHRGGSYEQYF
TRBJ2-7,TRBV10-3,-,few,TGTGCCACCGCGCCTAAGAGCTCCTACGAGCAGTACTTC,CATAPKSSYEQYF